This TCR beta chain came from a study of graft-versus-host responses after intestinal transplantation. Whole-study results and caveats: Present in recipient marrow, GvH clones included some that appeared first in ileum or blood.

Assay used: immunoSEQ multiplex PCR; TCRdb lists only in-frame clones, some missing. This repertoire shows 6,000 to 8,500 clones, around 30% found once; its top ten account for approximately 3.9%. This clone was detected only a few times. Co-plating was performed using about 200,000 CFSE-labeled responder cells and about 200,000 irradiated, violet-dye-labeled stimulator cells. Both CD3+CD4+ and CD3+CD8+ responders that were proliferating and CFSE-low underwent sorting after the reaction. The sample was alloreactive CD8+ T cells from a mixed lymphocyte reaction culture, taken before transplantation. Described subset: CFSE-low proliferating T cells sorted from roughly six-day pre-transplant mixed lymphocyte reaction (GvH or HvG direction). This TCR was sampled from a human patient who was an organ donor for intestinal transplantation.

The CDR3 DNA reads as TGTGCCAGCAGCTTAGGGGTCTTCCGGGGGGAGCAGTTCTTC. Translation: CASSLGVFRGEQFF. The genes are TRBV7-9 and TRBJ2-1; a weak D match, TRBD2 (6 bases). CDR3 length equals 14 residues. V lost 1 base, J lost 10 bases, and 14 bases lay in between. The germline V gene has CDR1 SEHNR and CDR2 FQNEAQ (reference sequence).